This entry is about one TCR beta chain. Its target antigen remains unknown. No base quality information exists; no much larger clone differs at one position. From its cysteine to its phenylalanine, the CDR3 spans 15 amino acids. Only CDR3 DNA remains: 45 bases, in frame from the first base. The CDR1 and CDR2 encoded by the germline V gene (reference sequence) are SGHNT and YYREEE. The V end loses 0 bases and the J end loses 2 bases, and a stretch of 10 bases separates them. The trial excluded patients who had a history of autoimmune disease or who were on systemic immunosuppression. Peripheral blood for TCR sequencing was collected from all dose cohorts at baseline, on cycle 4 day 1, and on cycle 7 day 1. Samples came from an open-label, multicenter, first-in-human phase I dose-escalation trial of ivuxolimab. The trial enrolled adults with locally advanced or metastatic head and neck squamous cell, hepatocellular, melanoma or renal cell carcinoma. Before TCR sequencing, CD4+ T cells and CD8+ T cells were sorted from peripheral blood as separate populations.

The data belong to a study of OX40 agonist ivuxolimab in advanced cancers. Background for the entire study: Ivuxolimab was an agonistic, fully human IgG2 monoclonal antibody directed against OX40 (CD134), a costimulatory receptor. Intravenous ivuxolimab was administered to patients every 2 weeks at six dose levels: 0.01, 0.1, 0.3, 1.5, 3 and 10 mg/kg. Among the 52 dose-escalation patients, around 20 had hepatocellular carcinoma, around 15 melanoma, 9 renal cell carcinoma and 9 head and neck cancer. In the dose-escalation cohort, 82.7% of patients were male, and the mean age was roughly 60 years, with a range of about 20 to 90. Prior anti-PD-1, anti-PD-L1 or anti-CTLA-4 therapy was permitted, and less than 45% of dose-escalation patients had received checkpoint inhibitors. Partial responses occurred in three dose-escalation patients, of whom one had hepatocellular carcinoma and two had cutaneous melanoma. Peripheral TCRbeta sequencing was intended to test whether TCR sequence diversity was altered and clonal T-cell expansion was caused by ivuxolimab. The paper describes the monotherapy dose-escalation part (N of about 57 patients) of the phase I trial of ivuxolimab. Beyond this particular receptor, the publication reports: At doses of 0.1 to 3.0 mg/kg, clonal expansion of both CD4+ and CD8+ blood T cells was observed from baseline to week 6. After ivuxolimab, expanded clones were on average more numerous among CD8+ T cells than among CD4+ T cells. Antigen specificity was not determined for the clonally expanded peripheral T cells. Low levels of normalized T-cell clonal expansion were also seen in some nonresponding patients. In partial responders in the 0.1-3.0 mg/kg groups, normalized peripheral clonal expansion was found to be among the lowest, especially among CD8+ T cells.

For sequencing of the TCRbeta CDR3 region, genomic DNA was extracted from the sorted cells. The immunoSEQ Assay was used to sequence the TCRbeta CDR3 regions. Not all clones reach the TCRdb copy of this immuneACCESS table, which keeps in-frame sequences only. Checked studies attribute under half of the gap to unresolved V genes and leave the rest unexplained. For this sample the table gives tens of thousands of clones, of which 90% to 95% were detected only once. In total, the top ten clones hold around 2.7% of the sample. The source of this sequence is an adult with an advanced solid tumor such as melanoma, head and neck, liver or kidney cancer. The chain uses TRBV5-4 and TRBJ2-3; TRBD1 is a weak D gene call, 5 bases matching. The material was CD4+ or CD8+ T cells sorted from blood, obtained in a trial of the OX40 agonist ivuxolimab. In nucleotide form, the sequence is TGTGCCAGCAGCTTGGATTCGACAGTCACAGATACGCAGTATTTT. Its translation is CASSLDSTVTDTQYF.